A selection of T cell receptor beta chains follows, all from one sample in a study of cytomegalovirus exposure and HLA in healthy donors. Assay: immunoSEQ multiplex PCR; the TCRdb copy retains only in-frame clones and omits some. The sample has about 96,000 clones; about four fifths are singletons. The specimen sequenced was PBMCs. The receptors originated from a female donor in good health and CMV-seropositive. CDR3s include the opening cysteine and the closing phenylalanine or tryptophan. The order of the fields is CDR3 length, V gene, clone size, J gene, D gene, CDR3 DNA, CDR3 protein. D genes are given only for firm matches. The listing skips clone size in some rows; elsewhere it reads once, few, many or a size class.

length: 13
V: TRBV5-4
size: -
J: TRBJ2-3
D: -
DNA: TGTGCCAGCAGCCTCCGCCAAAGCGATACGCAGTATTTT
CDR3: CASSLRQSDTQYF

length: 17
V: TRBV5-1
size: -
J: TRBJ2-1
D: TRBD2
DNA: TGCGCCAGCAGCCCCGGACTAGCGGGGAGCTCCTACAATGAGCAGTTCTTC
CDR3: CASSPGLAGSSYNEQFF

length: 14
V: TRBV19
size: -
J: TRBJ1-4
D: -
DNA: TGTGCCAGTAGCACGAGGGGGGGGTATGAAAAACTGTTTTTT
CDR3: CASSTRGGYEKLFF

length: 14
V: TRBV7-9
size: few
J: TRBJ1-2
D: TRBD1
DNA: TGTGCCAGCAGCCCCCGGGACAGATCCTATGGCTACACCTTC
CDR3: CASSPRDRSYGYTF

length: 12
V: TRBV6-5
size: -
J: TRBJ1-1
D: -
DNA: TGTGCCAGCAGTTACGGGCAGGCAGAAGCTTTCTTT
CDR3: CASSYGQAEAFF

length: 16
V: TRBV5-4
size: -
J: TRBJ1-1
D: -
DNA: TGTGCCAGCAGCTTTAGGGGAGGTTCTTTGAACACTGAAGCTTTCTTT
CDR3: CASSFRGGSLNTEAFF

length: 14
V: TRBV28
size: -
J: TRBJ2-7
D: -
DNA: TGTGCCAGCAGTTTTCCCCTAGGGGCCTACGAGCAGTACTTC
CDR3: CASSFPLGAYEQYF

length: 14
V: TRBV6-5
size: -
J: TRBJ2-7
D: -
DNA: TGTGCCAGCAGTTACTCGAGATCAACCTACGAGCAGTACTTC
CDR3: CASSYSRSTYEQYF

length: 12
V: TRBV7-9
size: -
J: TRBJ2-7
D: -
DNA: TGTGCCAGCAGCTTCCAGGGTTACGAGCAGTACTTC
CDR3: CASSFQGYEQYF

length: 15
V: TRBV11-2
size: -
J: TRBJ1-1
D: TRBD1
DNA: TGTGCCAGCAGCTCCCGAGAAACGACAGGGCGTGAAGCTTTCTTT
CDR3: CASSSRETTGREAFF

length: 15
V: TRBV7-9
size: -
J: TRBJ2-1
D: -
DNA: TGTGCCAGCAGCCATTTACTTACTAACTACAATGAGCAGTTCTTC
CDR3: CASSHLLTNYNEQFF

length: 13
V: TRBV5-1
size: -
J: TRBJ2-7
D: -
DNA: TGCGCCAGCAGCTTCGGACAGTCCTACGAGCAGTACTTC
CDR3: CASSFGQSYEQYF

length: 15
V: TRBV2
size: few
J: TRBJ1-1
D: TRBD1
DNA: TGTGCCAGCAGTGAAAGGACAGGGGGAGGGGGTGAAGCTTTCTTT
CDR3: CASSERTGGGGEAFF

length: 17
V: TRBV5-1
size: -
J: TRBJ2-3
D: TRBD2
DNA: TGCGCCAGCAGCCCCCTGACTAGCGGGGGCCCCACAGATACGCAGTATTTT
CDR3: CASSPLTSGGPTDTQYF

length: 14
V: TRBV30
size: -
J: TRBJ1-2
D: -
DNA: TGTGCCTGGAGCCTACAGGCAGGAGGGGTCGGCTACACCTTC
CDR3: CAWSLQAGGVGYTF

length: 17
V: TRBV4-1
size: -
J: TRBJ2-7
D: -
DNA: TGCGCCAGCAGCCAAGAAGAGGGCAGGATCAGCTCCTACGAGCAGTACTTC
CDR3: CASSQEEGRISSYEQYF

length: 15
V: TRBV28
size: -
J: TRBJ1-1
D: TRBD1
DNA: TGTGCCAGCAGTTCATCCGGGACAGTGAACACTGAAGCTTTCTTT
CDR3: CASSSSGTVNTEAFF

length: 15
V: TRBV5-1
size: -
J: TRBJ1-5
D: TRBD1
DNA: TGCGCCAGCAGCTTAGGGACAGGGGGGAATCAGCCCCAGCATTTT
CDR3: CASSLGTGGNQPQHF

length: 15
V: TRBV28
size: -
J: TRBJ2-5
D: -
DNA: TGTGCCAGCAGTTCCGCAGGCCAAGGACAAGAGACCCAGTACTTC
CDR3: CASSSAGQGQETQYF

length: 13
V: TRBV9
size: -
J: TRBJ1-1
D: -
DNA: TGTGCCAGCAGCGTAGAACAGTATACTGAAGCTTTCTTT
CDR3: CASSVEQYTEAFF

length: 13
V: TRBV9
size: once
J: TRBJ2-4
D: -
DNA: TGTGCCAGCAGCGCAGAGGATTGGGACATTCAGTACTTC
CDR3: CASSAEDWDIQYF

length: 17
V: TRBV30
size: -
J: TRBJ2-1
D: TRBD2
DNA: TGTGCCTGGTCCACAGGGACTAGCGGGAGAAACTACAATGAGCAGTTCTTC
CDR3: CAWSTGTSGRNYNEQFF

length: 10
V: TRBV30
size: -
J: TRBJ1-1
D: -
DNA: TGTGCCTGGAGTGTACTTGAAGCTTTCTTT
CDR3: CAWSVLEAFF

length: 13
V: TRBV2
size: -
J: TRBJ1-4
D: -
DNA: TGTGCCAGCATGACAGGCCCCAATGAAAAACTGTTTTTT
CDR3: CASMTGPNEKLFF

length: 15
V: TRBV28
size: -
J: TRBJ1-4
D: -
DNA: TGTGCCAGCAGTTCTCCGGGTGCAACTAATGAAAAACTGTTTTTT
CDR3: CASSSPGATNEKLFF

length: 11
V: TRBV29-1
size: -
J: TRBJ1-2
D: -
DNA: TGCAGCGTTCAGGGGTACCATGGCTACACCTTC
CDR3: CSVQGYHGYTF

length: 14
V: TRBV7-9
size: once
J: TRBJ2-2
D: -
DNA: TGTGCCAGCAGCTTCCGGACAGACACCGGGGAGCTGTTTTTT
CDR3: CASSFRTDTGELFF

length: 14
V: TRBV7-2
size: -
J: TRBJ1-5
D: -
DNA: TGTGCCAGCAGCTTAGCGTCTGGCAATCAGCCCCAGCATTTT
CDR3: CASSLASGNQPQHF

length: 14
V: TRBV9
size: -
J: TRBJ2-5
D: -
DNA: TGTGCCAGCAGCGTAGGGACAGTCCAAGAGACCCAGTACTTC
CDR3: CASSVGTVQETQYF

length: 14
V: TRBV5-1
size: -
J: TRBJ1-2
D: TRBD1
DNA: TGCGCCAGCAGACGATCGGACAGGGTTCTCGGCTACACCTTC
CDR3: CASRRSDRVLGYTF

length: 16
V: TRBV6-1
size: -
J: TRBJ2-1
D: TRBD1
DNA: TGTGCCAGCAGTGACCCCAGGGGGCGAGAGGGGAATGAGCAGTTCTTC
CDR3: CASSDPRGREGNEQFF

length: 11
V: TRBV5-1
size: -
J: TRBJ2-7
D: TRBD2
DNA: TGCGCCAGCAAGCGGGACTACGAGCAGTACTTC
CDR3: CASKRDYEQYF

length: 16
V: TRBV7-2
size: -
J: TRBJ2-7
D: TRBD2
DNA: TGTGCCAGCAGCTTATTCATCGGGACTAGCGGCTACGAGCAGTACTTC
CDR3: CASSLFIGTSGYEQYF

length: 14
V: TRBV7-2
size: -
J: TRBJ2-4
D: TRBD2
DNA: TGTGCCAGCAGCTTGGGACTAGCGTTGGACATTCAGTACTTC
CDR3: CASSLGLALDIQYF

length: 14
V: TRBV6-5
size: few
J: TRBJ1-5
D: -
DNA: TGTGCCAGCAGTGACAGCCATGGCAATCAGCCCCAGCATTTT
CDR3: CASSDSHGNQPQHF

length: 16
V: TRBV6-1
size: -
J: TRBJ2-7
D: TRBD2
DNA: TGTGCCAGCAGTGAATGGACTAGCGGGGATTCCTACGAGCAGTACTTC
CDR3: CASSEWTSGDSYEQYF

length: 12
V: TRBV2
size: -
J: TRBJ1-5
D: -
DNA: TGTGCCAGCGAGTTACGGGGTCAGCCCCAGCATTTT
CDR3: CASELRGQPQHF

length: 15
V: TRBV29-1
size: -
J: TRBJ2-7
D: TRBD1
DNA: TGCAGCGTTGAAGGGGGGACAGGCCGACCCTACGAGCAGTACTTC
CDR3: CSVEGGTGRPYEQYF

length: 12
V: TRBV14
size: few
J: TRBJ2-7
D: -
DNA: TGTGCCAGCAGCCAAGTAGGGGTCGAGCAGTACTTC
CDR3: CASSQVGVEQYF

length: 15
V: TRBV19
size: -
J: TRBJ2-1
D: TRBD2
DNA: TGTGCCAGTAGTACGGGACTAGCGGGGGGGTCTGAGCAGTTCTTC
CDR3: CASSTGLAGGSEQFF

length: 13
V: TRBV6-1
size: -
J: TRBJ2-7
D: -
DNA: TGTGCCAGCAGTGAATACAGGAACTACGAGCAGTACTTC
CDR3: CASSEYRNYEQYF

length: 13
V: TRBV5-4
size: -
J: TRBJ2-5
D: TRBD1
DNA: TGTGCCAGCAGCCTTGGGACAGAGGTGACCCAGTACTTC
CDR3: CASSLGTEVTQYF

length: 18
V: TRBV7-2
size: -
J: TRBJ2-3
D: TRBD2
DNA: TGTGCCAGCAGCTTACGCCCTCGGACTAGCGGGACCACAGATACGCAGTATTTT
CDR3: CASSLRPRTSGTTDTQYF

length: 14
V: TRBV28
size: once
J: TRBJ2-3
D: TRBD1
DNA: TGTGCCACCCGACAGGGGGCCGGCACAGATACGCAGTATTTT
CDR3: CATRQGAGTDTQYF

length: 13
V: TRBV7-9
size: few
J: TRBJ1-1
D: -
DNA: TGTGCCAGCAGCTGGGGGGGAAACACTGAAGCTTTCTTT
CDR3: CASSWGGNTEAFF

length: 15
V: TRBV6-5
size: -
J: TRBJ2-7
D: TRBD2
DNA: TGTGCCAGCAGTTCTACCGCTAGCGGGATGAGGGAGCAGTACTTC
CDR3: CASSSTASGMREQYF

length: 16
V: TRBV7-8
size: few
J: TRBJ1-4
D: -
DNA: TGTGCCAGCAGCTTAGGCCCACAGGGCGGTGGTGAAAAACTGTTTTTT
CDR3: CASSLGPQGGGEKLFF

length: 14
V: TRBV2
size: -
J: TRBJ1-1
D: -
DNA: TGTGCCAGCGGTTCCGGGACAACGAACACTGAAGCTTTCTTT
CDR3: CASGSGTTNTEAFF

length: 14
V: TRBV6-1
size: -
J: TRBJ1-1
D: -
DNA: TGTGCCAGCAGGCAACATAAAACGAACGATGAAGCTTTCTTT
CDR3: CASRQHKTNDEAFF

length: 15
V: TRBV7-8
size: -
J: TRBJ1-5
D: TRBD1
DNA: TGTGCCAGCAGCCCCGGGACAGGGGGCAATCAGCCCCAGCATTTT
CDR3: CASSPGTGGNQPQHF

length: 15
V: TRBV30
size: -
J: TRBJ1-3
D: TRBD1
DNA: TGTGCCTGGAGTGCCAACAGGGGCCTTGGAAACACCATATATTTT
CDR3: CAWSANRGLGNTIYF

length: 14
V: TRBV11-3
size: -
J: TRBJ2-2
D: -
DNA: TGTGCCAGCAGCTTCCAGGGGAACACCGGGGAGCTGTTTTTT
CDR3: CASSFQGNTGELFF

length: 12
V: TRBV14
size: few
J: TRBJ1-4
D: TRBD1
DNA: TGTGCCAGCAGCCTCCAGACAGGGAAACTGTTTTTT
CDR3: CASSLQTGKLFF

length: 15
V: TRBV2
size: -
J: TRBJ1-6
D: -
DNA: TGTGCCAGCAGTGAACGGGGGGTTGGTAATTCACCCCTCCACTTT
CDR3: CASSERGVGNSPLHF

length: 13
V: TRBV28
size: -
J: TRBJ2-7
D: -
DNA: TGTGCCAGCACCCTCAGGGCCCAGTACGAGCAGTACTTC
CDR3: CASTLRAQYEQYF